Below, 29 T cell receptor beta chains from the same sample are listed, as sequenced in a study of blood T cell repertoires in COVID-19. The protocol was immunoSEQ multiplex PCR, while the TCRdb copy is restricted to in-frame clones and leaves out a portion. The table records over 120,000 clones, approximately 90% of them present only once. Input material: peripheral blood. Source of these receptors: a man aged 55 to 70 with active or convalescent COVID-19.

J is TRBJ1-5 and V is TRBV2, with D hard to call. There are 16 residues in the CDR3. Germline V gene lookup returns CDR1 SNHLY and CDR2 FYNNEI. Trimming took 4 bases from V and 2 from J, leaving 15 bases between them. The CDR3 region is CASSGEGQSGNQPQHF. DNA for the CDR3: TGTGCCAGCAGTGGGGAGGGCCAATCGGGCAATCAGCCCCAGCATTTT.

The rearrangement links TRBV6-2 or TRBV6-3 to TRBJ2-7; D may be TRBD1 (5 bases). CDR1 is MNHEY, CDR2 SVGEGT, per germline. V lost 4 bases and J lost 1, with 14 bases in between. This CDR3 region has 15 residues. The CDR3 loop reads CASSWAGIESYEQYF. CDR3 bases: TGTGCCAGCAGTTGGGCAGGGATCGAGTCCTACGAGCAGTACTTC.

This chain links TRBV24-1 with TRBJ2-7, with D perhaps TRBD1 (9 bases). Trimming shortened V by 4 bases and J by 5 bases, and 20 bases separated the two germline ends. The CDR3 sequence is 16 residues long. Germline V gives CDR1 KGHDR, CDR2 SFDVKD. In nucleotides, the CDR3 is TGTGCCACCAGTGACCGGGGGGGGACAGGGCTCGACGAGCAGTACTTC. Its protein product is CATSDRGGTGLDEQYF.

The chain employs TRBV27 and TRBJ2-7, with 9 positions matching TRBD2. Per germline, CDR1 MNHEY and CDR2 SMNVEV (reference sequence). The V and J ends lost 6 bases and 6 bases, in that order; junction bases with no gene match: 12. This CDR3 spans 15 amino acids. The CDR3 is CASRVAGEGWGEQYF. Here the CDR3 DNA reads TGTGCCAGCAGGGTAGCGGGGGAGGGGTGGGGCGAGCAGTACTTC.

This clone has just one count. The V call is TRBV11-2, the J call TRBJ1-1, with 8 bases fitting TRBD1. The CDR3 runs to 16 residues. Germline loops: CDR1 SGHAT, CDR2 FQNNGV. V lost 3 bases and J lost 0; bases outside the gene matches: 6. The CDR3 nucleotides read TGTGCCAGCAGCTTCGGACAGGGTGGTGTGAACACTGAAGCTTTCTTT. This codes for CASSFGQGGVNTEAFF.

The chain has TRBV2 and TRBJ1-4; TRBD1 aligns across 9 bases. The V gene end was trimmed by 8 bases and the J gene end by 7 bases; junction bases not matched to a gene: 11. Germline V gene lookup returns CDR1 SNHLY and CDR2 FYNNEI. The CDR3 length is 15 residues. CDR3 residues: CASGRTGARGEKLFF. CDR3 DNA sequence: TGTGCCAGCGGACGGACAGGGGCGAGGGGTGAAAAACTGTTTTTT.

Notes on this clone: Distinct nucleotide sequences in the sample also encode this CDR3. The chain combines TRBV6-1 with TRBJ1-5; D not certain. Germline V lookup: CDR1 MNHNS, CDR2 SASEGT. The CDR3 is 13 amino acids. Deletions cut 3 bases from V and 1 base from J, with 4 bases between. The CDR3, as DNA: TGTGCCAGCAGTGAGTTAAGCAATCAGCCCCAGCATTTT. It encodes CASSELSNQPQHF.

The CDR3 loop reads CSVGDIASGNTIYF. The CDR3 DNA is TGCAGCGTCGGGGACATTGCCTCTGGAAACACCATATATTTT. The chain recombines TRBV29-1 with TRBJ1-3, with a possible D match to TRBD1 (6 bases). Germline lookup yields CDR1 SQVTM and CDR2 ANQGSEA. This CDR3 is 14 amino acids long. The V end lost 6 bases, the J end lost 0 bases, and 12 bases lay between the germline ends.

The gene calls are TRBV28 and TRBJ1-4, with 7 bases identical to TRBD1. Germline V gene data show CDR1 as MDHEN and CDR2 as SYDVKM. The CDR3 consists of 14 residues. V gave up 8 bases and J gave up 3 bases; unmatched junction bases: 6. CDR3 nucleotide sequence: TGTGCCAGCGAAGAGACAGGGTCTAATGAAAAACTGTTTTTT. Translation gives CASEETGSNEKLFF.

The J gene is TRBJ2-4, the V gene TRBV12-3 or TRBV12-4, with TRBD1 matching 10 bases. This CDR3 has 13 amino acids. V trimming: 7 bases; J trimming: 11 bases; junction bases outside the gene matches: 8. CDR3 region: CASTRTGGTFQYF. The CDR3 region has the DNA TGTGCCAGCACTCGGACAGGGGGGACTTTTCAGTACTTC.

The chain employs TRBV10-3 and TRBJ1-1, with TRBD1 as a possible D gene (5 bases). V lost 11 bases and J lost 7, with 17 bases in between. The CDR3 sequence is 12 residues long. Germline loops: CDR1 ENHRY, CDR2 SYGVKD. DNA for the CDR3: TGTGCCGCGGGACGGATGGGACTTGAAGCTTTCTTT. As protein: CAAGRMGLEAFF.

The genes are TRBV6-2 or TRBV6-3 and TRBJ2-7; perhaps TRBD2 as D (6 bases). This CDR3 contains 14 residues. CDR1 is MNHEY, CDR2 SVGEGT, per germline. The V end was cut by 0 bases, the J end by 9 bases, with 15 bases between. In nucleotides, the CDR3 is TGTGCCAGCAGTTACTCTTACGGGGGAGCAGGGCAGTACTTC. Residues: CASSYSYGGAGQYF.

The CDR3 nucleotides read TGTGCCAGCAGCGCCCTGTCCGGCACAGATACGCAGTATTTT. Translation gives CASSALSGTDTQYF. The V gene is TRBV9, the J gene TRBJ2-3; no reliable D call. The ends were cut back, 3 bases at V and 1 base at J, with 9 bases in the middle. From germline, CDR1 is SGDLS and CDR2 YYNGEE. The CDR3 is 14 residues long.

V gene TRBV6-4 combines with J gene TRBJ1-1; D remains ambiguous. The germline CDR1 and CDR2 sequences are MRHNA and SNTAGT. V shed 5 bases and J shed 2 bases, with 12 bases lying between them. The CDR3 sequence is 14 residues long. The CDR3 DNA follows: TGTGCCAGCAGTAGCCGGGAGCCAAACACTGAAGCTTTCTTT. This translates into CASSSREPNTEAFF.

This clone was detected only once. The genes are TRBV30 and TRBJ2-5; D is possibly TRBD1 (5 bases). The CDR3 consists of 13 residues. V was cut by 3 bases and J by 4 bases, with 12 bases left in between. The germline CDR1 and CDR2 sequences are GTSNPN and SVGIG (reference sequence). The CDR3 reads CAWRLGLRETQYF. CDR3 bases: TGTGCCTGGAGGCTGGGGCTTAGAGAGACCCAGTACTTC.

J is TRBJ2-6 and V is TRBV3-1 (or the pseudogene TRBV3-2), with TRBD1 as a possible D gene (5 bases). V lost 3 bases and J 0 bases, leaving 18 bases between the germline ends. CDR1 is LGHDT, CDR2 YNNKEL, per germline (reference sequence). The CDR3 is made up of 19 amino acids. The CDR3 DNA sequence: TGTGCCAGCAGCCACCGGATGTCCGCTAGGGGCTCTGGGGCCAACGTCCTGACTTTC. Translated, it gives CASSHRMSARGSGANVLTF.

This clone has only one observation. The chain combines TRBV5-1 with TRBJ2-7; 12 positions agree with TRBD1. V lost 4 bases to trimming and J lost 7 bases; unmatched junction nucleotides: 9. The germline V gene encodes CDR1 SGHRS and CDR2 YFSETQ. CDR3 length equals 15 residues. In DNA, the CDR3 is TGCGCCAGCAGCCGCGGGACAGGGGGCTCGCGGGAGCAGTACTTC. Translation: CASSRGTGGSREQYF.

This chain joins TRBV25-1 and TRBJ1-4; the D gene is possibly TRBD1 (5 bases). Looked up from germline, CDR1 is MGHDK and CDR2 is SYGVNS. V was cut by 5 bases and J by 10 bases, with 17 bases left in between. The CDR3 has 14 amino acids. The CDR3 spells CASSFQGRRGKLFF. The CDR3 DNA reads TGTGCCAGCAGTTTTCAGGGTAGGAGGGGAAAACTGTTTTTT. Based on the CDR3 plus reference TRBV25-1 and TRBJ1-4, the full variable domain is EADIYQTPRYLVIGTGKKITLECSQTMGHDKMYWYQQDPGMELHLIHYSYGVNSTEKGDLSSESTVSRIRTEHFPLTLESARPSHTSQYLCASSFQGRRGKLFFGSGTQLSVL.

The V call is TRBV6-1, the J call TRBJ2-5, with D tentatively TRBD2 (6 bases). V was shortened by 1 base and J by 5 bases, with 11 bases between the two germline ends. Germline CDR1 is MNHNS and CDR2 is SASEGT. This CDR3 contains 14 residues. CDR3 protein: CASSEEQGRETQYF. The CDR3, as DNA: TGTGCCAGCAGTGAAGAGCAAGGGAGGGAGACCCAGTACTTC.

This CDR3 reads CASSPGAENNEQFF. DNA for the CDR3: TGTGCCAGCTCACCAGGGGCAGAGAACAATGAGCAGTTCTTC. J is TRBJ2-1 and V is TRBV18; perhaps TRBD1 as D (5 bases). CDR3 length: 14 amino acids. With 2 bases removed from V and 5 bases from J, the gap between germline ends came to 10 bases. Looked up from germline, CDR1 is KGHSH and CDR2 is LQKENI.

The chain uses TRBV28 and TRBJ1-6, with D tentatively TRBD1 (5 bases). The CDR3 spans 15 residues. V gave up 5 bases and J gave up 0 bases, with 8 bases separating them. Looked up from germline, CDR1 is MDHEN and CDR2 is SYDVKM. The CDR3 reads CASSGGSSYNSPLHF. The CDR3 DNA sequence: TGTGCCAGCAGTGGGGGGAGCTCCTATAATTCACCCCTCCACTTT.

The chain links TRBV19 to TRBJ1-5; D possibly corresponds to TRBD1 (6 bases). CDR1 LNHDA and CDR2 SQIVND come from the germline V gene (reference sequence). The CDR3 has 17 amino acids. Trimming took off 5 bases at V and 5 bases at J, with 22 bases between the two ends. Written as DNA, the CDR3 is TGTGCCAGTAGTGCCCCCGGTAAGACAGGCGATTATCAGCCCCAGCATTTT. Translation: CASSAPGKTGDYQPQHF. The full variable domain, rest sourced from reference TRBV19 and TRBJ1-5, is DGGITQSPKYLFRKEGQNVTLSCEQNLNHDAMYWYRQDPGQGLRLIYYSQIVNDFQKGDIAEGYSVSREKKESFPLTVTSAQKNPTAFYLCASSAPGKTGDYQPQHFGDGTRLSIL.

This clone has just one count. This chain links TRBV27 with TRBJ1-6; a weak D match, TRBD1 (5 bases). Deletions cut 5 bases from V and 7 bases from J, with 15 bases between. Germline V gene sequence: CDR1 MNHEY, CDR2 SMNVEV (reference sequence). The CDR3 is made up of 15 amino acids. The CDR3 here is CASSLLGGLNSPLHF. CDR3 bases: TGTGCCAGCAGTCTTCTTGGGGGGTTAAATTCACCCCTCCACTTT.

V gene TRBV7-9 combines with J gene TRBJ1-3; D remains unclear. CDR1 and CDR2 from the germline V gene are SEHNR and FQNEAQ (reference sequence). This CDR3 comprises 13 residues. With 0 bases removed from V and 9 bases from J, the gap between germline ends came to 9 bases. CDR3 bases: TGTGCCAGCAGCTTAGCAGGAGGAGGCACCATATATTTT. This encodes CASSLAGGGTIYF.

The chain has TRBV28 and TRBJ1-2, with 10 bases aligning to TRBD1. The CDR3 is 14 residues long. Per the germline V gene, CDR1 is MDHEN and CDR2 is SYDVKM. The V segment lost 3 bases and the J segment 7 bases; nucleotides outside the gene matches: 5. CDR3: CASSFGQGGVGYTF. CDR3 DNA: TGTGCCAGCAGTTTTGGACAGGGGGGGGTTGGCTACACCTTC.

The gene calls are TRBV5-6 and TRBJ1-6, with unresolved D. Germline CDR1 is SGHDT and CDR2 is YYEEEE. This CDR3 comprises 16 residues. The V gene lost 0 bases and the J gene lost 7 bases, with 14 bases spanning the gap. The CDR3 DNA reads as TGTGCCAGCAGCTTGGACAGCACGCATCTCAATTCACCCCTCCACTTT. Amino acid sequence: CASSLDSTHLNSPLHF. Full variable domain (missing parts from reference TRBV5-6 and TRBJ1-6): DAGVTQSPTHLIKTRGQQVTLRCSPKSGHDTVSWYQQALGQGPQFIFQYYEEEERQRGNFPDRFSGHQFPNYSSELNVNALLLGDSALYLCASSLDSTHLNSPLHFGNGTRLTVT.

The CDR3 nucleotides read TGTGCCAGCGGAGGACAGGTCGATAATTCACCCCTCCACTTT. Its protein product is CASGGQVDNSPLHF. The rearrangement uses TRBV28 and TRBJ1-6, with 7 bases lining up with TRBD1. The length of the CDR3 is 14 residues. Germline CDR1 and CDR2: MDHEN and SYDVKM. J lost 5 bases, V lost 8 bases, and 6 bases had no gene match.

The chain joins TRBV5-5 to TRBJ2-5, with D tentatively TRBD2 (6 bases). This CDR3 spans 15 amino acids. CDR1 SGHKS and CDR2 YYEKEE come from the germline V gene (reference sequence). Trimming cost V 5 bases and J 7 bases, with 21 bases left between them. CDR3 loop: CASSPNRGLLVTQYF. The CDR3 region has the DNA TGTGCCAGCAGTCCCAACCGGGGGTTGTTGGTGACCCAGTACTTC.

The chain carries TRBV19 and TRBJ1-5; 10 bases line up with TRBD1. V shed 9 bases, J shed 7 bases, and the junction held 15 bases outside the gene matches. CDR3 length: 16 residues. Germline values: CDR1 LNHDA, CDR2 SQIVND (reference sequence). The CDR3 reads CASRTTGQGLGQPQHF. CDR3 DNA sequence: TGTGCCAGCCGGACGACGGGACAGGGGCTTGGGCAGCCCCAGCATTTT.